The clone carrying this T cell receptor beta chain has more than one count but fewer than ten. Clones were sequenced by immunoSEQ multiplex PCR, and TCRdb holds only the in-frame ones, with some missing. The sample was found to contain some 39,000 clones, and every one recurs. CDR3 length: 11 amino acids. Trimming cost V 6 bases and J 8 bases, with 13 bases left between them. Germline lookup yields CDR1 DFQATT and CDR2 SNEGSKA (reference sequence). The source of the sample is a study of T cells after posttransplantation cyclophosphamide. The chain recombines TRBV20-1 with TRBJ1-2; D uncertain. This sequence originates from a girl between 10 and 17 years old in good health, CMV-negative, and a related stem cell transplant donor. The sample was PBMCs. The CDR3 DNA sequence: TGCAGTGCCACATTTCGTCCGGGCTACACCTTC. Protein sequence: CSATFRPGYTF.